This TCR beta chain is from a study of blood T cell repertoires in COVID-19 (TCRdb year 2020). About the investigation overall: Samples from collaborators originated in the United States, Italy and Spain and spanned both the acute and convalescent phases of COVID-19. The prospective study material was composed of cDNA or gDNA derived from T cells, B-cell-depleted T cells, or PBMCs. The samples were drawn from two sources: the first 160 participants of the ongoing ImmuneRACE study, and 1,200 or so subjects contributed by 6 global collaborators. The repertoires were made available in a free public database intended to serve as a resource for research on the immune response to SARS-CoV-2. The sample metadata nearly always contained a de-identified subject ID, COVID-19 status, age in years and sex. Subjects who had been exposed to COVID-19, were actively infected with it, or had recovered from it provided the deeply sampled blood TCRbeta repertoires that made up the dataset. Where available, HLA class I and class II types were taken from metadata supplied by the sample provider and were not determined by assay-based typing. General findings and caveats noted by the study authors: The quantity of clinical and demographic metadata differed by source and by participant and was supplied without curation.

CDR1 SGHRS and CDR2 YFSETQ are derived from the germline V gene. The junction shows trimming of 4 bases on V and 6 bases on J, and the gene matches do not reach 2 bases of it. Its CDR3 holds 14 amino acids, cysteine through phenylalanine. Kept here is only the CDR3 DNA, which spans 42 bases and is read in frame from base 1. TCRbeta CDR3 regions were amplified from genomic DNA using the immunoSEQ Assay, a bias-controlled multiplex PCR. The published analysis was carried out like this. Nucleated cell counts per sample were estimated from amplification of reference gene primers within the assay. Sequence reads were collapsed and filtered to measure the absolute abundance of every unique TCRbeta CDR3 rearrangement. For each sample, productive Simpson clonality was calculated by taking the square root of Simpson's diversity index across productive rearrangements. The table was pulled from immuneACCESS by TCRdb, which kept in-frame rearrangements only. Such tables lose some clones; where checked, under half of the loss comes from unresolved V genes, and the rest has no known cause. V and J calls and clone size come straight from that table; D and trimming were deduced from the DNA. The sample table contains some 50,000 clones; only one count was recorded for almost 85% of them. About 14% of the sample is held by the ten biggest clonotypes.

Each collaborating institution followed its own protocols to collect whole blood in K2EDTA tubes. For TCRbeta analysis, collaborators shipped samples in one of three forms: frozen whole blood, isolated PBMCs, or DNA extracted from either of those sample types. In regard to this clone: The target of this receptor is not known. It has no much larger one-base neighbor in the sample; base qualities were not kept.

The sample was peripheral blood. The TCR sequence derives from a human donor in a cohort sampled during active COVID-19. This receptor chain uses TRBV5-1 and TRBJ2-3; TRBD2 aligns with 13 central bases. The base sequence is TGCGCCAGCAGCATGGGACTAGCGGGGGATACGCAGTATTTT. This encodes CASSMGLAGDTQYF.